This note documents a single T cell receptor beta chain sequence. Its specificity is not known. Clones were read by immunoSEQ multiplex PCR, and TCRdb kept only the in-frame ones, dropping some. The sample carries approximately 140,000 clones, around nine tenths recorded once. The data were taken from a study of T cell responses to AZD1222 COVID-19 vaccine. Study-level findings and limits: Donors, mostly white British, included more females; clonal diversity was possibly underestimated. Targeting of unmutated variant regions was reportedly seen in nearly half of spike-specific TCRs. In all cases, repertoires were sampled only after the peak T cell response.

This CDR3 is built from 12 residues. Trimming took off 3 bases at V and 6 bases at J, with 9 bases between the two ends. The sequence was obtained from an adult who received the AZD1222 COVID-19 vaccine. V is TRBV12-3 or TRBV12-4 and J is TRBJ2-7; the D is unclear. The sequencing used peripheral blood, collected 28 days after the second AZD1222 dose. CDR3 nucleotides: TGTGCCAGCAGTTTGGTGGGTGGCGAGCAGTACTTC. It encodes CASSLVGGEQYF.